This T cell receptor (beta chain) is from a study of cytomegalovirus exposure and HLA in healthy donors. CDR1 is MNHNS, CDR2 SASEGT, per germline. V was pared by 8 bases and J by 10 bases, with 15 bases between. CDR3 size: 12 residues. Researchers ran the PCR with 60 Vbeta and 13 Jbeta primers. TCRdb's table, derived via immunoSEQ multiplex PCR, lists solely in-frame clones and lacks some. The sample shows about 140,000 clones, around three quarters of them seen only once. This receptor was taken from a woman in her 40s in good health and CMV-seronegative. Sequencing input: PBMCs. The chain recombines TRBV6-1 with TRBJ2-1, with D possibly being TRBD1 (5 bases). CDR3 nucleotide sequence: TGTGCCAGCGTGCCTGGATGGGGCGAGCAGTTCTTC. The encoded protein is CASVPGWGEQFF.